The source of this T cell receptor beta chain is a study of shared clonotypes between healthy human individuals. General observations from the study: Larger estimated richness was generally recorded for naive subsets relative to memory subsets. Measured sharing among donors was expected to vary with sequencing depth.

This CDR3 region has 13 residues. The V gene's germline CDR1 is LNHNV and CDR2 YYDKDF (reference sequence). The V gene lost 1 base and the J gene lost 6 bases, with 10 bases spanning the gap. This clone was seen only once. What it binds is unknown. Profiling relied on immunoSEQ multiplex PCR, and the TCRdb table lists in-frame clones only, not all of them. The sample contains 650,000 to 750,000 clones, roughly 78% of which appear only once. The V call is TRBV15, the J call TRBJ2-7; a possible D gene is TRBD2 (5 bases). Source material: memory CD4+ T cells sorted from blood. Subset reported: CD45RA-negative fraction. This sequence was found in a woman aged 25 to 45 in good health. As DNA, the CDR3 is TGTGCCACCAGCAGAGTCGAGGGTACCGAGCAGTACTTC. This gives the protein CATSRVEGTEQYF.